One sample yielded the 31 T cell receptor beta chains listed below, sequenced in a study of T cells after yellow fever vaccination. TCRdb reanalysed the 5' RACE reads using MiXCR and keeps one entry per CDR3 protein. The sample records about 130,000 distinct CDR3 sequences, 7.4% being singletons. Material: CD4+ T cells sorted from PBMCs, obtained 9 to 10 days after the first yellow fever vaccination. These receptors all stem from a man younger than 30 who received the YFV17D yellow fever vaccine.

This clonotype was found many times. This chain links TRBV6-2 or TRBV6-3 with TRBJ2-5, with 7 bases lining up with TRBD2. CDR1 is MNHEY, CDR2 SVGEGT, per germline. The CDR3 totals 16 residues. V trimming: 6 bases; J trimming: 1 base; junction bases outside the gene matches: 11. In DNA, the CDR3 is TGTGCCAGCAGCCGTCTCGGGCGGGGGACCCAAGAGACCCAGTACTTC. Its protein is CASSRLGRGTQETQYF.

This clonotype was seen many times. The chain uses TRBV4-2 and TRBJ2-3; tentatively, D is TRBD2 (7 bases). The V end was cut by 4 bases, the J end by 4 bases, with 18 bases between. Germline V lookup: CDR1 LGHNA, CDR2 YNFKEQ. The CDR3 extends over 16 amino acids. CDR3 nucleotide sequence: TGTGCCAGCAGCCCTTCGGCGGGGGCTGGCCCAGATACGCAGTATTTT. Translated, it gives CASSPSAGAGPDTQYF.

The sample holds many counts of this clonotype. The chain recombines TRBV7-9 with TRBJ2-5, with D perhaps being TRBD1 or TRBD2 (6 bases each). The V end lost 4 bases, the J end lost 1 base, and 19 bases lay between the germline ends. Germline assignment: CDR1 SEHNR and CDR2 FQNEAQ (reference sequence). The CDR3 consists of 17 residues. CDR3 sequence reads: CASSSLGRGQGQETQYF. DNA for the CDR3: TGTGCCAGCAGCTCCCTCGGCCGGGGGCAGGGCCAAGAGACCCAGTACTTC.

This clonotype was found many times. The chain combines TRBV7-2 with TRBJ2-2, with 7 bases fitting TRBD1. The V and J ends lost 2 bases and 7 bases, in that order; junction bases with no gene match: 10. Germline loops: CDR1 SGHTA, CDR2 FQGNSA. The CDR3 extends over 16 amino acids. The CDR3 region has the DNA TGTGCCAGCAGCTTAAGATTGCAGGGGGAAGTCGGGGAGCTGTTTTTT. This encodes CASSLRLQGEVGELFF.

This clonotype was seen a handful of times. The chain combines TRBV30 with TRBJ2-1, with a weak D call TRBD1 (6 bases). Trimming stripped 5 bases from V and 6 bases from J, with 11 bases between. The CDR3 length is 12 residues. Germline V gene sequence: CDR1 GTSNPN, CDR2 SVGIG (reference sequence). The CDR3 nucleotides are TGTGCCTGGGGTCAGGGGTTCAATGAGCAGTTCTTC. Translating it yields CAWGQGFNEQFF.

This clonotype was picked up a small number of times. The V and J genes are TRBV9 and TRBJ1-2, with D possibly being TRBD1 (5 bases). The ends were cut back, 3 bases at V and 0 bases at J, with 12 bases in the middle. The CDR3 covers 15 residues. Per germline, CDR1 SGDLS and CDR2 YYNGEE. CDR3 DNA sequence: TGTGCCAGCAGCGCGACCAGGGCGGCTAACTATGGCTACACCTTC. Its translation is CASSATRAANYGYTF.

This clonotype was seen ten or more times. The chain couples TRBV18 to TRBJ2-1, with 7 bases identical to TRBD1. Trimming cost V 6 bases and J 5 bases; bases outside gene matches: 1. Germline V gene data show CDR1 as KGHSH and CDR2 as LQKENI. The CDR3 is 12 residues long. The CDR3 coding sequence is TGTGCCAGCTCTGACAGGGACAATGAGCAGTTCTTC. Amino acid sequence: CASSDRDNEQFF. The variable domain in full, with the rest retrieved from reference TRBV18 and TRBJ2-1, is NAGVMQNPRHLVRRRGQEARLRCSPMKGHSHVYWYRQLPEEGLKFMVYLQKENIIDESGMPKERFSAEFPKEGPSILRIQQVVRGDSAAYFCASSDRDNEQFFGPGTRLTVL.

This clonotype was seen repeatedly, ten times or more. The genes are TRBV11-1 and TRBJ2-1, with 8 bases lining up with TRBD1. CDR1 and CDR2 from the germline V gene are SGHAT and FQDESV (reference sequence). The trim removed 2 bases at V and 2 bases at J, leaving 2 bases unmatched. The CDR3 loop spans 15 amino acids. The CDR3 bases are TGTGCCAGCAGCTTATTGACAGGGGCCTACAATGAGCAGTTCTTC. As protein: CASSLLTGAYNEQFF. Supplemented by reference TRBV11-1 and TRBJ2-1, the full variable domain reads EAEVAQSPRYKITEKSQAVAFWCDPISGHATLYWYRQILGQGPELLVQFQDESVVDDSQLPKDRFSAERLKGVDSTLKIQPAELGDSAMYLCASSLLTGAYNEQFFGPGTRLTVL.

This clonotype was counted many times. The gene calls are TRBV3-1 and TRBJ2-3; possible D gene TRBD1, 6 bases. Germline V gene data show CDR1 as LGHDT and CDR2 as YNNKEL (reference sequence). V was shortened by 4 bases and J by 2 bases, with 10 bases between the two germline ends. This CDR3 has 14 residues. The CDR3 sequence: CASSLQGFTDTQYF. CDR3 nucleotides: TGTGCCAGCAGCCTCCAGGGGTTCACAGATACGCAGTATTTT.

This clonotype came up many times. The V and J genes are TRBV2 and TRBJ1-1; the D gene is possibly TRBD1 (5 bases). CDR3 length: 14 residues. The germline V gene encodes CDR1 SNHLY and CDR2 FYNNEI. V was clipped by 8 bases and J by 0 bases, with 13 bases between them. The DNA of the CDR3 is TGTGCCAGCGGCTCGACAGCGGTGAACACTGAAGCTTTCTTT. It yields the protein CASGSTAVNTEAFF.

This clonotype was counted many times. V usage is TRBV7-2 and J usage is TRBJ1-2; perhaps TRBD1 as D (5 bases). The CDR3 extends over 14 amino acids. From germline, CDR1 is SGHTA and CDR2 FQGNSA. Deletions cut 5 bases from V and 8 bases from J, with 18 bases between. CDR3 bases: TGTGCCAGCAGCCCCGGGGCTGAAAGTCGGGGCTACACCTTC. This translates into CASSPGAESRGYTF. Full variable domain (remainder filled in from reference TRBV7-2 and TRBJ1-2): GAGVSQSPSNKVTEKGKDVELRCDPISGHTALYWYRQSLGQGLEFLIYFQGNSAPDKSGLPSDRFSAERTGGSVSTLTIQRTQQEDSAVYLCASSPGAESRGYTFGSGTRLTVV.

This clonotype was detected many times. The chain is built from TRBV29-1 and TRBJ2-3; TRBD2 might be the D (6 bases). CDR1 and CDR2 (germline): SQVTM, ANQGSEA. This CDR3 region has 14 residues. V lost 3 bases, J lost 8 bases, and 18 bases lay in between. As DNA, the CDR3 is TGCAGCGTTGATGGCGGGGCGCTCTCCAGTACGCAGTATTTT. Its protein is CSVDGGALSSTQYF.

This clonotype was detected many times. The CDR3 DNA follows: TGTGCCACCAGCAGAGATTGGACTTACGAGCAGTACTTC. This encodes CATSRDWTYEQYF. The J gene is TRBJ2-7, the V gene TRBV15; perhaps TRBD2 as D (5 bases). CDR3 length: 13 amino acids. Germline CDR1 is LNHNV and CDR2 is YYDKDF (reference sequence). V gave up 0 bases and J gave up 4 bases, with 7 bases separating them. The whole variable domain, filled in from reference TRBV15 and TRBJ2-7, reads DAMVIQNPRYQVTQFGKPVTLSCSQTLNHNVMYWYQQKSSQAPKLLFHYYDKDFNNEADTPDNFQSRRPNTSFCFLDIRSPGLGDTAMYLCATSRDWTYEQYFGPGTRLTVT.

In its sample, this clonotype was seen many times. The DNA for the CDR3 is TGTGCCAGCTCGCAAGGGACAGACACCGGGGAGCTGTTTTTT. Its protein is CASSQGTDTGELFF. This chain connects TRBV18 to TRBJ2-2; 7 bases are a match to TRBD1. Trimming removed 6 bases from V and 3 bases from J; junction bases left unmatched: 4. Germline CDR1 is KGHSH and CDR2 is LQKENI. The CDR3 length is 14 residues.

The sample holds many counts of this clonotype. The chain has TRBV5-6 and TRBJ2-6; unclear D gene. V was cut by 2 bases and J by 0 bases, with 9 bases left in between. CDR1 SGHDT and CDR2 YYEEEE come from the germline V gene. The CDR3 spans 16 residues. The DNA of the CDR3 is TGTGCCAGCAGCTTATTAGGATTCTCTGGGGCCAACGTCCTGACTTTC. Translation gives CASSLLGFSGANVLTF. Full variable domain (remainder filled in from reference TRBV5-6 and TRBJ2-6): DAGVTQSPTHLIKTRGQQVTLRCSPKSGHDTVSWYQQALGQGPQFIFQYYEEEERQRGNFPDRFSGHQFPNYSSELNVNALLLGDSALYLCASSLLGFSGANVLTFGAGSRLTVL.

There are a few counts of this clonotype. The chain combines TRBV7-8 with TRBJ2-3; D is undetermined. V was trimmed by 5 bases and J by 2 bases, leaving 11 bases between them. CDR1 is SGHVS, CDR2 FQNEAQ, per germline. This CDR3 is 14 amino acids long. Here the CDR3 DNA reads TGTGCCAGCAGCCCGCAATTGTTCACAGATACGCAGTATTTT. As protein: CASSPQLFTDTQYF.

This clonotype was observed at least ten times. The chain is built from TRBV5-1 and TRBJ2-2; D is unresolved. The ends were cut back, 1 base at V and 0 bases at J, with 1 base in the middle. This CDR3 has 13 amino acids. Germline values: CDR1 SGHRS, CDR2 YFSETQ. The CDR3 loop is CASSLPNTGELFF. In nucleotides, the CDR3 is TGCGCCAGCAGCTTGCCGAACACCGGGGAGCTGTTTTTT.

The sample holds a few counts of this clonotype. The gene calls are TRBV20-1 and TRBJ1-1; 8 bases are a match to TRBD1. CDR3 length: 12 amino acids. J lost 10 bases, V lost 5 bases, and 9 bases had no gene match. Germline V gene data show CDR1 as DFQATT and CDR2 as SNEGSKA (reference sequence). CDR3 protein: CSAPGQGVGAFF. The DNA for the CDR3 is TGCAGTGCTCCCGGACAGGGTGTGGGAGCTTTCTTT.

This clonotype occurred many times. V is TRBV4-3 and J is TRBJ1-5; the D is unclear. Germline CDR1 and CDR2: LGHNA and YSLEER. This CDR3 has 15 amino acids. Trimming took 0 bases from V and 5 from J, leaving 11 bases between them. The CDR3 bases are TGCGCCAGCAGCCAAGATACGATGCTGGATCAGCCCCAGCATTTT. Amino acid sequence: CASSQDTMLDQPQHF.

At least ten counts were recorded for this clonotype. This sequence joins TRBV7-2 and TRBJ2-3; perhaps TRBD2 as D (6 bases). The CDR3 length is 14 residues. The germline V gene has CDR1 SGHTA and CDR2 FQGNSA. The V gene lost 6 bases and the J gene lost 3 bases, with 13 bases spanning the gap. CDR3 in DNA: TGTGCCAGCAGGGCTAGCGTTAGTACAGATACGCAGTATTTT. Translated, it gives CASRASVSTDTQYF.

This clonotype was found many times. The chain has TRBV20-1 and TRBJ2-7; TRBD1 agrees at 9 bases. Germline V CDR1 and CDR2: DFQATT, SNEGSKA (reference sequence). The CDR3 has 14 residues. The junction had 10 bases not matched to a gene; V was cut back by 3 bases and J by 7 bases. In DNA form, the CDR3 reads TGCAGTGCTAGCAATATACAGGGGGCAGGGGAGCAGTACTTC. This codes for CSASNIQGAGEQYF.

Ten or more counts support this clonotype. The gene calls are TRBV7-2 and TRBJ2-2; D might be TRBD2 (6 bases). Germline V lookup: CDR1 SGHTA, CDR2 FQGNSA. V dropped 5 bases and J dropped 2 bases, with 15 bases sitting between them. The CDR3 is 16 amino acids. CDR3 coding DNA: TGTGCCAGCAGCCGAAGGGCGGGGTCTAACACCGGGGAGCTGTTTTTT. Translation gives CASSRRAGSNTGELFF. The full variable domain, completed using reference TRBV7-2 and TRBJ2-2, is GAGVSQSPSNKVTEKGKDVELRCDPISGHTALYWYRQSLGQGLEFLIYFQGNSAPDKSGLPSDRFSAERTGGSVSTLTIQRTQQEDSAVYLCASSRRAGSNTGELFFGEGSRLTVL.

At least ten counts were recorded for this clonotype. The chain couples TRBV4-1 to TRBJ2-4; a possible D gene is TRBD2 (6 bases). Germline assignment: CDR1 MGHRA and CDR2 YSYEKL. The V end was cut by 4 bases, the J end by 3 bases, with 16 bases between. The CDR3 has 16 amino acids. This CDR3 is CASSPTVRAGKNIQYF. The CDR3 nucleotides are TGCGCCAGCAGCCCCACCGTTAGAGCGGGCAAAAACATTCAGTACTTC.

At least ten counts were recorded for this clonotype. This rearrangement joins TRBV5-6 to TRBJ1-5; D not certain. Trimming stripped 4 bases from V and 3 bases from J, with 14 bases between. Per germline, CDR1 SGHDT and CDR2 YYEEEE. The CDR3 consists of 15 residues. This CDR3 reads CASSATPGSNQPQHF. CDR3 bases: TGTGCCAGCAGCGCGACGCCGGGGTCCAATCAGCCCCAGCATTTT.

This clonotype was detected ten times or more. This chain links TRBV12-3 or TRBV12-4 with TRBJ1-1; no firm D call. The CDR3 length is 12 residues. Trimming took 5 bases from V and 5 from J, leaving 9 bases between them. CDR3 amino acids: CASSKVGTEAFF. The CDR3, as DNA: TGTGCCAGCAGTAAGGTTGGAACTGAAGCTTTCTTT.

This clonotype was seen at least ten times. The chain recombines TRBV12-3 or TRBV12-4 with TRBJ1-6; weak D call: TRBD1 (5 bases). V was shortened by 6 bases and J by 7 bases, with 10 bases between the two germline ends. The CDR3 runs 13 residues. CDR3: CASRGPHNSPLHF. CDR3 sequence (DNA): TGTGCCAGCAGGGGACCCCACAATTCACCCCTCCACTTT.

In this sample, this clonotype turned up a few times. This chain connects TRBV7-2 to TRBJ2-7; the D call may be TRBD1 or TRBD2 (6 bases each). The germline V and J ends were trimmed by 5 bases and 10 bases, with 18 bases remaining between them. Germline V lookup: CDR1 SGHTA, CDR2 FQGNSA. The CDR3 consists of 13 residues. The CDR3 bases are TGTGCCAGCAGCGCGCAGGGGAGGTTAGGACAGTACTTC. This sequence encodes CASSAQGRLGQYF.

Many counts were recorded for this clonotype. The rearrangement links TRBV5-1 to TRBJ2-5, with 9 bases aligning to TRBD2. Trimming removed 2 bases from V and 1 base from J; junction bases left unmatched: 3. The germline V gene encodes CDR1 SGHRS and CDR2 YFSETQ. This CDR3 has 15 amino acids. DNA for the CDR3: TGCGCCAGCAGCTTCCAAGCGGGGGGCCAAGAGACCCAGTACTTC. It translates to CASSFQAGGQETQYF.

This clonotype was counted many times. This chain connects TRBV5-4 to TRBJ2-6, with a tentative D call TRBD1 (5 bases). V was trimmed by 2 bases and J by 0 bases, leaving 9 bases between them. The germline CDR1 and CDR2 sequences are SGHNT and YYREEE (reference sequence). The CDR3 has 16 residues. The CDR3 DNA reads as TGTGCCAGCAGCTTCTACAGGAACTCTGGGGCCAACGTCCTGACTTTC. It encodes CASSFYRNSGANVLTF.

Of note for this clonotype: Since a much larger clone is just one base distant, this may be a read error. No conserved phenylalanine or tryptophan ends this CDR3, so it is likely a read error. The J gene is TRBJ2-3, the V gene TRBV5-5; 7 bases match TRBD2. The CDR3 runs 14 residues. CDR1 SGHKS and CDR2 YYEKEE come from the germline V gene (reference sequence). V was pared by 0 bases and J by 11 bases, with 9 bases of the junction left unmatched. Written as DNA, the CDR3 is TGTGCCAGCAGCTTGGGGGGGGAGGGGACCCGGCAGTATTCT. This sequence encodes CASSLGGEGTRQYS.

This clonotype was counted many times. The chain uses TRBV7-8 and TRBJ1-5; tentatively, D is TRBD1 (6 bases). The germline CDR1 and CDR2 sequences are SGHVS and FQNEAQ. This CDR3 has 15 residues. The V gene lost 4 bases and the J gene lost 6 bases, with 16 bases spanning the gap. The CDR3 sequence is CASSSNRVRAQPQHF. For the CDR3, the DNA is TGTGCCAGCAGCTCAAACAGGGTCAGGGCTCAGCCCCAGCATTTT. Full variable domain (missing parts from reference TRBV7-8 and TRBJ1-5): GAGVSQSPRYKVAKRGQDVALRCDPISGHVSLFWYQQALGQGPEFLTYFQNEAQLDKSGLPSDRFFAERPEGSVSTLKIQRTQQEDSAVYLCASSSNRVRAQPQHFGDGTRLSIL.